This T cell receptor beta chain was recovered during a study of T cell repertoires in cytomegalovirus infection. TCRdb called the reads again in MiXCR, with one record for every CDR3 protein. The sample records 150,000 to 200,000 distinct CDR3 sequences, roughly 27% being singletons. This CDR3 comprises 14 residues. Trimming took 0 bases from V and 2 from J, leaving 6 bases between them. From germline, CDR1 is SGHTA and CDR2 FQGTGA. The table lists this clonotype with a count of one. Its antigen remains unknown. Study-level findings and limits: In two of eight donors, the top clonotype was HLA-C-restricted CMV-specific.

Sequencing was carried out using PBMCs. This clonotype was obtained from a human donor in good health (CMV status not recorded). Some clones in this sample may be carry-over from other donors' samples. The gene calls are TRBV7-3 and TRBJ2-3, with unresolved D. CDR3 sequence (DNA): TGTGCCAGCAGCTTAACTAGCATCACAGATACGCAGTATTTT. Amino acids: CASSLTSITDTQYF.